This T cell receptor (beta chain) was sequenced during a study of T-cell memory formation after mild COVID-19. After 5'RACE with constant-segment primers, TCR alpha and TCR beta cDNA libraries carrying sample barcodes and UMIs were obtained. TCRdb redid the calling of the 5' RACE reads with MiXCR, one entry per CDR3 protein. The sample lists fewer than 500,000 distinct CDR3 sequences, about 23% occurring once. A remark on this clonotype: The antigen is undetermined.

Study conclusions and caveats: The appearance of some responding clones in pre-infection memory suggested that cross-reactive memory joined. Shrinking CD4+ clones were chiefly CM and EM; CD8+ ones were chiefly EMRA. Clones contracting over day 15 to 85 were CD4/CD8 balanced, with later expanders leaning CD4+.

This CDR3 is 16 amino acids long. CDR1 is SEHNR and CDR2 is FQNEAQ in the germline V gene (reference sequence). V shed 1 base and J shed 4 bases, with 16 bases lying between them. The V and J genes are TRBV7-9 and TRBJ2-5; D uncertain. The specimen sequenced was PBMCs or a T cell subset sorted from them (not recorded which). This clonotype originated in an adult woman who had mild COVID-19 (a few samples of this study predate the infection). Cell type and time point are not known. CDR3 sequence: CASSLVERVVGETQYF. For the CDR3, the DNA is TGTGCCAGCAGCTTAGTAGAAAGGGTAGTCGGAGAGACCCAGTACTTC.